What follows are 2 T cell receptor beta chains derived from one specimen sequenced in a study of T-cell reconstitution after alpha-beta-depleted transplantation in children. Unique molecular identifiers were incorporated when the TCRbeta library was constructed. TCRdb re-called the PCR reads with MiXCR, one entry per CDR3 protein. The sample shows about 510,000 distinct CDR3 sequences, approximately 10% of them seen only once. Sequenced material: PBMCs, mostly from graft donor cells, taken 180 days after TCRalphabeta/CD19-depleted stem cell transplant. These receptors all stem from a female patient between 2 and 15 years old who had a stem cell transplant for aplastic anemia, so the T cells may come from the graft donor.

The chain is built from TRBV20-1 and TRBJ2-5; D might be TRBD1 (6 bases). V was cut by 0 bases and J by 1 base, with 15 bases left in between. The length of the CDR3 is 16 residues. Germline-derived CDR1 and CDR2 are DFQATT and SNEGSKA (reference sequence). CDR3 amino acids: CSARDVWDTTQETQYF. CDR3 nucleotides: TGCAGTGCTAGAGATGTTTGGGACACTACCCAAGAGACCCAGTACTTC.

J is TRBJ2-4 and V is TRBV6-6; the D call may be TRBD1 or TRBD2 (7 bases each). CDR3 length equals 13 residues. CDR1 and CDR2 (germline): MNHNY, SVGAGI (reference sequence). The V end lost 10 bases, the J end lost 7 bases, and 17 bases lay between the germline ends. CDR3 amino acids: CATSGGALNIQYF. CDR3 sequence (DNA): TGTGCCACTTCAGGGGGGGCGCTTAACATTCAGTACTTC.